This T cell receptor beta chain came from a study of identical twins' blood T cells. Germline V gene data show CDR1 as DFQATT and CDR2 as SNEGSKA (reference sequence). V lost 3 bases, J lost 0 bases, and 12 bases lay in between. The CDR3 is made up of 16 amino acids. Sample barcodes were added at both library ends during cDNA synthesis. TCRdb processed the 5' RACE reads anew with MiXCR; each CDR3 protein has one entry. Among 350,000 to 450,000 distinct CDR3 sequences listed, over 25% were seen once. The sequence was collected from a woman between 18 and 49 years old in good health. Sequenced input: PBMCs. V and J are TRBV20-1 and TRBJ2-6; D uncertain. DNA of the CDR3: TGCAGTGCTAGGAACAGTGCTACCTCTGGGGCCAACGTCCTGACTTTC. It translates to CSARNSATSGANVLTF.